The T cell receptor (beta chain) described here comes from a study of T cell changes during pregnancy in multiple sclerosis. Profiled with immunoSEQ multiplex PCR; TCRdb holds only in-frame clones, not every one. The data hold about 56,000 clones, with approximately 86% observed a single time. The CDR3 is 14 residues long. Losses at the gene ends were 6 bases for V and 5 bases for J; bases not matched to a gene: 7. Germline CDR1 and CDR2: MNHNS and SASEGT. The specimen comprised CD4+ T cells from peripheral blood mononuclear cells, sampled in the third trimester of pregnancy. The V call is TRBV6-1, the J call TRBJ1-1; the match to TRBD1 covers 9 bases. This receptor was taken from a female donor with multiple sclerosis, enrolled in a pregnancy study. CDR3: CASSSSTGGTEAFF. The CDR3 DNA reads TGTGCCAGCAGCTCATCGACAGGGGGGACTGAAGCTTTCTTT.